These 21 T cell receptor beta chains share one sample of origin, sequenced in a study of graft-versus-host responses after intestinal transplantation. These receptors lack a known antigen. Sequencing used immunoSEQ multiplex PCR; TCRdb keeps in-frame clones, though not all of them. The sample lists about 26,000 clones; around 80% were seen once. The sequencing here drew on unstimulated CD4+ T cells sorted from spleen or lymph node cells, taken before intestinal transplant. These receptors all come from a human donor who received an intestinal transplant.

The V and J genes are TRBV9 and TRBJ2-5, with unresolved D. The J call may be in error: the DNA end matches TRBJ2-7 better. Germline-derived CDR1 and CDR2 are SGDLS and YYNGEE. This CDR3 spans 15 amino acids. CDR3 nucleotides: TGTGCCAGCAGCGTAGGGGTAAGTGCGCCCCACGAGCAGTACTTC. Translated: CASSVGVSAPHEQYF.

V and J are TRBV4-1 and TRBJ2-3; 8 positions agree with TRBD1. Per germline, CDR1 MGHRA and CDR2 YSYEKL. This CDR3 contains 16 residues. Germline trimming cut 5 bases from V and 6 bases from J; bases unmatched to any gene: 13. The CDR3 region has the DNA TGCGCCAGCAGCATAGCAGGGGGCCACCTGGCTGATACGCAGTATTTT. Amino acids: CASSIAGGHLADTQYF.

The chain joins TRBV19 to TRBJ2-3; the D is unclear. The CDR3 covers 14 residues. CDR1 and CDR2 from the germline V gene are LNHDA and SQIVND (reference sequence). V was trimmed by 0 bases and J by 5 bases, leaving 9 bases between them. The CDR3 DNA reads TGTGCCAGTAGTATAGATGGAATAATAGATACGCAGTATTTT. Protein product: CASSIDGIIDTQYF.

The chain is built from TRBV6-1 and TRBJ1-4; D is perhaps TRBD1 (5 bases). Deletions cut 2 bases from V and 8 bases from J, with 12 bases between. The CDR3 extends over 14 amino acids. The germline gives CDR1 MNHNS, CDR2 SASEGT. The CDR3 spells CASSEIGVGEKLFF. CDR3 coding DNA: TGTGCCAGCAGTGAAATAGGGGTAGGGGAAAAACTGTTTTTT.

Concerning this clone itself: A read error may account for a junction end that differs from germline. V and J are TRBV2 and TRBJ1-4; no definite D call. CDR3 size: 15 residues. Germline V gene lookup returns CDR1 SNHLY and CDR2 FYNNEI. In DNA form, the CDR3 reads TGTGCCGGCAGTGAAAGGCGGTCAACTAATGAAAAACCGTTTTTT. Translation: CAGSERRSTNEKPFF.

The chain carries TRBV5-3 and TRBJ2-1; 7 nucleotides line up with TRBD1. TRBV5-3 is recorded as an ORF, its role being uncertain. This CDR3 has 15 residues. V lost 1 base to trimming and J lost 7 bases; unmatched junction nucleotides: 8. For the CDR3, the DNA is TGTGCCAGAAGCTTGCAGGGTAGGGGGCTGAATGAGCAGTTCTTC. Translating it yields CARSLQGRGLNEQFF.

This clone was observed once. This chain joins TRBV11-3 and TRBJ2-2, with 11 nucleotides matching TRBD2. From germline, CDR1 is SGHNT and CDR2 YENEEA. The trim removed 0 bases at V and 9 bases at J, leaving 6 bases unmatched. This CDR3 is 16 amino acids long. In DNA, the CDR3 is TGTGCCAGCAGCTTAGAATCCCTAGCGGGGGGAAGGGAGCTGTTTTTT. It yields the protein CASSLESLAGGRELFF.

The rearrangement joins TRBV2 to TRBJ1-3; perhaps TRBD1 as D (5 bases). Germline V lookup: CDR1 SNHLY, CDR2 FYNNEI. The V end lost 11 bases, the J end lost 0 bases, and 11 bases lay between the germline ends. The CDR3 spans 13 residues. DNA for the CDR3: TGTGCCGGGGATGGGGGCTCTGGAAACACCATATATTTT. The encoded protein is CAGDGGSGNTIYF.

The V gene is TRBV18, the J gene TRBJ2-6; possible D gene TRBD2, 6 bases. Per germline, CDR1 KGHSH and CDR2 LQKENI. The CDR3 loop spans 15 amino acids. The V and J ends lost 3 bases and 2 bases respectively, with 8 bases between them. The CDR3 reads CASSPTGAGANVLTF. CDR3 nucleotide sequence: TGTGCCAGCTCACCGACGGGGGCTGGGGCCAACGTCCTGACTTTC.

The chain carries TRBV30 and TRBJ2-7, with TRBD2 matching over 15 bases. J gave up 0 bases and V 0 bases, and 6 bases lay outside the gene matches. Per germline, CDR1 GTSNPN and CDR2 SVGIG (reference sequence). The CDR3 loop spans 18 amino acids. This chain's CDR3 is CAWSVLGLAGGPSYEQYF. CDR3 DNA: TGTGCCTGGAGTGTACTGGGACTAGCGGGAGGCCCCTCCTACGAGCAGTACTTC.

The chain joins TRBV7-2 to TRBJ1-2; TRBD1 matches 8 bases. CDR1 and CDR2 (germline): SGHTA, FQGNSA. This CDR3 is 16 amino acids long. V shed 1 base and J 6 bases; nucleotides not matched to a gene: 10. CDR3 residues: CASSLEGTGFLNGYTF. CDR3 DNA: TGTGCCAGCAGCTTAGAGGGGACAGGTTTTCTTAATGGCTACACCTTC.

The CDR3 protein is CASRQSYRGINEQFF. The DNA of the CDR3 is TGTGCCAGCAGGCAAAGCTACCGGGGCATCAATGAGCAGTTCTTC. The chain combines TRBV7-9 with TRBJ2-1; D may be TRBD1 or TRBD2 (5 bases each). Trimming took off 6 bases at V and 6 bases at J, with 18 bases between the two ends. CDR3 length: 15 residues. The germline V gene has CDR1 SEHNR and CDR2 FQNEAQ (reference sequence).

The CDR3 region has the DNA TGTGCCAGCAGCTTAGGTCCAGGGATAACCTCTGGGGCCAACGTCCTGACTTTC. Amino acids: CASSLGPGITSGANVLTF. J is TRBJ2-6 and V is TRBV7-3; TRBD1 is a possible D gene (5 bases). Germline CDR1 and CDR2: SGHTA and FQGTGA. V lost 2 bases and J lost 0, with 14 bases in between. This CDR3 is built from 18 residues.

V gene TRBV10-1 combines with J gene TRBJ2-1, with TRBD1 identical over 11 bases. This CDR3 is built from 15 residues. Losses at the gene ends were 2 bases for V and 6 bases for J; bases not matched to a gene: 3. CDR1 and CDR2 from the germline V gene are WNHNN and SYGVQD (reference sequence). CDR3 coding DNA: TGCGCCAGCAGTGAGGGCGGGACAGGGGGCAATGAGCAGTTCTTC. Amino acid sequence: CASSEGGTGGNEQFF.

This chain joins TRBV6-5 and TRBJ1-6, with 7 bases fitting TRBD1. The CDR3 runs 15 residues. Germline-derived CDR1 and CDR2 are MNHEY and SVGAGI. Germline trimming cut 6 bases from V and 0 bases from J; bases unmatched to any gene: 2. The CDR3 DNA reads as TGTGCCAGCAGGACAGGGAGCTCCTATAATTCACCCCTCCACTTT. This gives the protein CASRTGSSYNSPLHF.

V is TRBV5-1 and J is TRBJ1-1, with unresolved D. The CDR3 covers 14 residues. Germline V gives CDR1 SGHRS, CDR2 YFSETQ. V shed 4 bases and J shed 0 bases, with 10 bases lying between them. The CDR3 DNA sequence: TGCGCCAGCAGCCCCGGACTCATGAACACTGAAGCTTTCTTT. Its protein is CASSPGLMNTEAFF.

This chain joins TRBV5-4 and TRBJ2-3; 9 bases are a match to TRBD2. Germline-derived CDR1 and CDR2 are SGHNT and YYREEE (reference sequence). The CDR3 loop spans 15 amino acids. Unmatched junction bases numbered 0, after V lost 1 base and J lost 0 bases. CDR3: CASSLTSGSTDTQYF. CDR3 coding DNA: TGTGCCAGCAGCTTGACTAGCGGGAGCACAGATACGCAGTATTTT.

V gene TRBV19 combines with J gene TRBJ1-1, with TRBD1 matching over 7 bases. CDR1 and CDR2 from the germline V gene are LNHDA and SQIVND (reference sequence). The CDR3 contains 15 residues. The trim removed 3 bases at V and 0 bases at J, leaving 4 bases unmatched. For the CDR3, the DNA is TGTGCCAGTAGTATCCAGGGGGTGTTGAACACTGAAGCTTTCTTT. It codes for CASSIQGVLNTEAFF.

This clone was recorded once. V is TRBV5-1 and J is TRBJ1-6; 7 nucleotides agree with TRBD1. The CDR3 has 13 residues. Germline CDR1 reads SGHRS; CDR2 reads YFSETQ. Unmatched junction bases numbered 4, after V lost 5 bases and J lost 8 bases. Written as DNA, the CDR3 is TGCGCCAGCAGTCAGGGACAGTATTCACCCCTCCACTTT. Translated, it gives CASSQGQYSPLHF.

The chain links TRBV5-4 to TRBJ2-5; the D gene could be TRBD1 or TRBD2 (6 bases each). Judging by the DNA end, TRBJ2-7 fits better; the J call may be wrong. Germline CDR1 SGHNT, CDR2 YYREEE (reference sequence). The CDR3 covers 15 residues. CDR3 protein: CASSLGGGSSYEQYF. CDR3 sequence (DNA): TGTGCCAGCAGCTTGGGAGGGGGGTCCTCCTACGAGCAGTACTTC.

DNA of the CDR3: TGTGCCAGCAGAGGAGAGGGACGGCACTATGGCTACACCTTC. It specifies CASRGEGRHYGYTF. The V gene is TRBV6-5, the J gene TRBJ1-2; possibly TRBD1 for D (5 bases). Trimming left V 6 bases short and J 3 bases short, with 14 bases between. The CDR3 consists of 14 residues. The V gene's germline CDR1 is MNHEY and CDR2 SVGAGI.